These 8 T cell receptor beta chains came from one sample sequenced in a study of Ad26.COV2.S vaccination and SARS-CoV-2 variants. Assay: immunoSEQ multiplex PCR; the TCRdb copy retains only in-frame clones and omits some. The sample lists over 350,000 clones; 75% to 90% were seen once. The treatment here: roughly 19 received Ad26.COV2.S at low or high dose, single or two shots; 5 received placebo; per-sample allocation not given. Each sample was drawn 63 days after the first injection (of vaccine or placebo). The sample was peripheral blood, taken in a trial of Ad26.COV2.S vaccine versus placebo. The receptors originated from a person aged 18-60 years who received the Ad26.COV2.S COVID-19 vaccine or a placebo.

This clone occurred once. The genes are TRBV11-2 and TRBJ2-3; TRBD1 agrees at 10 bases. Trimming took 4 bases from V and 4 from J; bases not matched to a gene: 17. The length of the CDR3 is 19 residues. The germline V gene has CDR1 SGHAT and CDR2 FQNNGV. CDR3 coding DNA: TGTGCCAGCAGCTCCGCCATGGGAAGACAGGGGGCCGTCGCAGATACGCAGTATTTT. This translates into CASSSAMGRQGAVADTQYF. The complete variable domain, with remaining parts taken from reference TRBV11-2 and TRBJ2-3, reads EAGVAQSPRYKIIEKRQSVAFWCNPISGHATLYWYQQILGQGPKLLIQFQNNGVVDDSQLPKDRFSAERLKGVDSTLKIQPAKLEDSAVYLCASSSAMGRQGAVADTQYFGPGTRLTVL.

V and J are TRBV23-1 and TRBJ2-3; D ambiguous. TRBV23-1 is identified as an open reading frame with a role that is uncertain. Deletions cut 4 bases from V and 5 bases from J, with 19 bases between. The CDR3 length is 16 residues. CDR3 sequence: CASSPPETFLGDTQYF. In DNA, the CDR3 is TGCGCCAGCAGTCCCCCGGAGACTTTTCTGGGAGATACGCAGTATTTT.

The gene calls are TRBV5-1 and TRBJ2-2; TRBD2 is a possible D gene (5 bases). The CDR3 is 15 amino acids. V was clipped by 4 bases and J by 5 bases, with 15 bases between them. The V gene's germline CDR1 is SGHRS and CDR2 YFSETQ. In DNA, the CDR3 is TGCGCCAGCAGCCCCGTCGCTTGGGAGACCGGGGAGCTGTTTTTT. Encoded protein: CASSPVAWETGELFF.

The chain recombines TRBV11-3 with TRBJ2-7; no firm D call. Trimming pared 7 bases from V and 8 bases from J, leaving 18 bases between. Germline V gene sequence: CDR1 SGHNT, CDR2 YENEEA. CDR3 length: 13 amino acids. CDR3 in amino acids: CASNHSLLWKQYF. CDR3 bases: TGTGCCAGCAACCACTCCCTCTTATGGAAGCAGTACTTC.

The V call is TRBV6-5, the J call TRBJ1-2, with a weak D call TRBD1 (6 bases). The CDR3 contains 15 residues. The germline V gene has CDR1 MNHEY and CDR2 SVGAGI. Trimming stripped 2 bases from V and 5 bases from J, with 15 bases between. CDR3 protein: CASSYDSGASYGYTF. The CDR3, as DNA: TGTGCCAGCAGTTACGACTCAGGGGCCTCGTATGGCTACACCTTC.

The J gene is TRBJ2-5, the V gene TRBV11-2; 14 nucleotides match TRBD2. CDR1 is SGHAT and CDR2 is FQNNGV in the germline V gene. V lost 4 bases and J lost 5; bases outside the gene matches: 6. The CDR3 contains 16 residues. The CDR3 DNA follows: TGTGCCAGCAGCTCCGGGACTAGCGGGGGCCGGGAGACCCAGTACTTC. Protein: CASSSGTSGGRETQYF.

This clone was found once. The chain couples TRBV5-5 to TRBJ2-7; maybe TRBD1 (5 bases). This CDR3 is built from 14 residues. Looked up from germline, CDR1 is SGHKS and CDR2 is YYEKEE (reference sequence). Trimming took off 0 bases at V and 7 bases at J, with 14 bases between the two ends. The CDR3 DNA follows: TGTGCCAGCAGCTTGGCCGCGCAGGGCCGAGAGCAGTACTTC. This sequence encodes CASSLAAQGREQYF.

The gene calls are TRBV4-2 and TRBJ2-7; maybe TRBD2 (6 bases). The germline gives CDR1 LGHNA, CDR2 YNFKEQ. The ends were cut back, 0 bases at V and 4 bases at J, with 10 bases in the middle. This CDR3 comprises 14 residues. The CDR3 DNA is TGTGCCAGCAGCCAAGATTTGCTAGCGTACGAGCAGTACTTC. Translated, it gives CASSQDLLAYEQYF.